This TCR beta chain is from a study of blood T cell repertoires in COVID-19. The wider study: Acute and convalescent COVID-19 samples came from the United States, Italy and Spain. T cells, B-cell-depleted T cells, or PBMCs provided the cDNA or gDNA that served as material.

In the original workflow: Amplification of reference gene primers provided the estimated nucleated cell counts. The method was immunoSEQ multiplex PCR; TCRdb's version includes in-frame clones alone and lacks a portion of them. V and J calls plus clone size are reproduced from that table; the DNA served to infer D and trimming. The sample holds 170,000 or so clones, roughly nine tenths seen once. J gave up 6 bases and V 0 bases, and 2 bases lay outside the gene matches. The CDR3 totals 14 residues. From germline, CDR1 is SGDLS and CDR2 YYNGEE. The TCR sequence derives from a man between 45 and 60 years old with acute or convalescent COVID-19. The genes are TRBV9 and TRBJ1-2, with TRBD1 matching 10 bases. The sample was peripheral blood. CDR3 sequence: CASSVAGQGDGYTF. DNA of the CDR3: TGTGCCAGCAGCGTAGCCGGACAGGGGGATGGCTACACCTTC.